Below, one T cell receptor beta chain is given with its context. What antigen it recognizes has not been identified. Base qualities are not recorded, but no much larger clone differs from it by a single base. From the cysteine through the phenylalanine, the CDR3 covers 14 amino acids. Only the CDR3 DNA stays, 42 bases, in frame from base 1. Trimming costs V 3 bases and J 0 bases, and their ends lie 9 bases apart. Receptor libraries were prepared by PCR. The reads were generated on an Illumina HiSeq 2500. TCR libraries were prepared with molecular barcoding, using unique molecular identifiers to normalize TCRbeta repertoire quantification. TCRdb reprocessed the public reads (quality trimming at Q25 with fastp, clone calling with MiXCR) and kept in-frame beta chains. Rows are combined by CDR3 protein, so each entry shows the most common genes and DNA. Counted in this sample were a few hundred thousand distinct CDR3 sequences; roughly 15% of them appeared once. The top ten clones comprise 25% to 30% of the sample.

The data belong to a study of T-cell reconstitution after alpha-beta-depleted transplantation in children (dated by TCRdb to the mid-2010s). Background on the whole study: The study quantitatively tracked T-cell immune reconstitution after TCRalphabeta/CD19-depleted allogeneic hematopoietic cell transplantation in children using TCR repertoire profiling. Broader findings and caveats from the paper: About two months after transplant, the apparently early recovery of alphabetaT-cell counts reportedly depended on just several hundred clones that had expanded rapidly and came from non-depleted graft cells. Over the following months the frequencies of hyperexpanded clones went down, and after one year T-cell counts and TCRbeta diversity were mostly credited to newly produced T cells. In some patients, the high TCRbeta diversity seen at day 60 was put down to recipient T cells and intrathymic progenitors that had survived conditioning.

The treatment or condition label on this specimen signifies: allogeneic hematopoietic cell transplantation with graft depleted of TCRalphabeta T cells and CD19 B cells. The children who served as transplant recipients had been given grafts of TCRalphabeta/CD19-depleted allogeneic hematopoietic cells. This clonotype was obtained from a boy younger than two who had a stem cell transplant for Wiskott-Aldrich syndrome, so the T cells may come from the graft donor. The chain was built from TRBV12-3 or TRBV12-4 and TRBJ2-7; the D region is possibly TRBD1 or TRBD2, each matching across 6 bases. Sample: PBMCs, mostly from graft donor cells, taken 360 days after TCRalphabeta/CD19-depleted stem cell transplant. The bases are TGTGCCAGCAGTTTCGGGGGCACCTCCTACGAGCAGTACTTC. It specifies CASSFGGTSYEQYF.